This T cell receptor beta chain was recorded in a study of cytomegalovirus exposure and HLA in healthy donors. In the PCR, 60 Vbeta and 13 Jbeta primers were used. Assay used: immunoSEQ multiplex PCR; TCRdb lists only in-frame clones, some missing. Of 150,000 to 200,000 clones in the sample, 80% were seen once. About this clone itself: One end of the junction does not line up with germline, which may come from a read error. Other DNA sequences in the sample encode the same CDR3.

The CDR3 contains 12 residues. CDR1 and CDR2 from the germline V gene are WSHSY and SAAADI. The V and J genes are TRBV10-2 and TRBJ1-1; D is unclear. This TCR derives from a man aged 25-40 years in good health and CMV-seronegative. Sequences were obtained from PBMCs. The CDR3, as DNA: TGCGCCAGCACTGGAGCGAACACTGAGGCTTTCTTT. This encodes CASTGANTEAFF.